What follows are 23 T cell receptor beta chains derived from one specimen sequenced in a study of type 1 and type 2 diabetes patients. Genomic DNA was the PCR template. Amplification of the beta chain CDR3 used 30 forward and 13 reverse multiplex primers. TCRdb analysed the multiplex PCR reads with MiXCR anew, one entry per CDR3 protein. The sample has under 300,000 distinct CDR3 sequences; over 45% are singletons. Sequences were obtained from peripheral blood mononuclear cells (PBMCs). The receptors were gathered from a man in his late teens or twenties with type 2 diabetes.

The chain combines TRBV12-3 or TRBV12-4 with TRBJ2-5; no definite D call. The V end lost 5 bases, the J end lost 3 bases, and 13 bases lay between the germline ends. The CDR3 spans 14 residues. CDR3 loop: CASSLLGFKETQYF. CDR3 bases: TGTGCCAGCAGTCTACTGGGATTTAAAGAGACCCAGTACTTC.

The chain has TRBV27 and TRBJ1-2; perhaps TRBD1 as D (6 bases). CDR3 size: 14 residues. Germline V gives CDR1 MNHEY, CDR2 SMNVEV (reference sequence). V shed 10 bases and J shed 5 bases, with 20 bases lying between them. This CDR3 is CATFSGTTTYGYTF. The CDR3 DNA reads TGTGCCACCTTCTCCGGGACAACGACATATGGCTACACCTTC.

The CDR3 is CASSPRTVGFYGYTF. CDR3 DNA sequence: TGTGCCAGCAGCCCACGGACTGTTGGCTTCTATGGCTACACCTTC. This chain connects TRBV7-8 to TRBJ1-2; D not certain. The germline V gene encodes CDR1 SGHVS and CDR2 FQNEAQ. Trimming took off 5 bases at V and 4 bases at J, with 17 bases between the two ends. CDR3 length equals 15 residues. The variable domain in full, with the rest retrieved from reference TRBV7-8 and TRBJ1-2, is GAGVSQSPRYKVAKRGQDVALRCDPISGHVSLFWYQQALGQGPEFLTYFQNEAQLDKSGLPSDRFFAERPEGSVSTLKIQRTQQEDSAVYLCASSPRTVGFYGYTFGSGTRLTVV.

The CDR3, as DNA: TGTGCCAGCAGTAGGGCCCAGGGTGCTGGCTACACCTTC. It is translated as CASSRAQGAGYTF. The chain joins TRBV2 to TRBJ1-2; weak D call: TRBD1 (5 bases). Germline CDR1 and CDR2: SNHLY and FYNNEI. The CDR3 length is 13 residues. V was pared by 5 bases and J by 7 bases, with 14 bases between.

This chain links TRBV20-1 with TRBJ2-1; D uncertain. This CDR3 spans 10 amino acids. The germline gives CDR1 DFQATT, CDR2 SNEGSKA (reference sequence). Between the trimmed V and J ends, which lost 6 bases and 5 bases, there was a span of 5 bases. The CDR3 DNA is TGCAGTGCACCCAACAATGAGCAGTTCTTC. Residues: CSAPNNEQFF.

The V and J genes are TRBV3-1 and TRBJ1-1, with unresolved D. CDR3 length equals 14 residues. Trimming removed 1 base at V and 1 base at J, with 7 bases between. In germline, CDR1 is LGHDT, CDR2 YNNKEL (reference sequence). CDR3: CASSQVGWNTEAFF. CDR3 nucleotides: TGTGCCAGCAGCCAAGTGGGGTGGAACACTGAAGCTTTCTTT.

This chain uses TRBV20-1 with TRBJ2-2, with D possibly matching TRBD1 (5 bases). The germline V gene has CDR1 DFQATT and CDR2 SNEGSKA (reference sequence). Trimming cost V 2 bases and J 0 bases, with 10 bases left between them. The CDR3 runs 15 residues. The CDR3 DNA reads as TGCAGTGCTAGACACAGGCTTGCGAACACCGGGGAGCTGTTTTTT. Its translation is CSARHRLANTGELFF.

The rearrangement joins TRBV7-6 to TRBJ2-7; unclear D gene. Per the germline V gene, CDR1 is SGHVS and CDR2 is FNYEAQ. The CDR3 sequence is 15 residues long. Trimming cost V 1 base and J 1 base, with 11 bases left between them. The CDR3 coding sequence is TGTGCCAGCAGCTTAGTATTCGGTTCGTCCTACGAGCAGTACTTC. The encoded protein is CASSLVFGSSYEQYF.

There are many counts of this clonotype. The CDR3 reads CASSQSGDEVEETQYF. CDR3 nucleotide sequence: TGTGCCAGTAGTCAAAGCGGGGACGAAGTGGAAGAGACCCAGTACTTC. V gene TRBV19 combines with J gene TRBJ2-5; TRBD2 matches at 7 bases. Germline CDR1 LNHDA, CDR2 SQIVND (reference sequence). The V gene end was trimmed by 5 bases and the J gene end by 3 bases; junction bases not matched to a gene: 12. The CDR3 totals 16 residues.

On this clonotype itself: One junction end disagrees with the germline gene, perhaps due to a read error. The chain carries TRBV10-3 and TRBJ1-1, with D maybe TRBD1 (5 bases). Germline CDR1 reads ENHRY; CDR2 reads SYGVKD. There are 15 residues in the CDR3. CDR3 region: CASSKGDRSNTEAFF. Written as DNA, the CDR3 is TGTGCCAGCAGTAAAGGAGACAGATCGAACACTGAAGCTTTCTTT.

CDR3 nucleotide sequence: TGTGCCACCAGCAGAGGACGGGACAGCGGCGAGCAGTACTTC. Protein: CATSRGRDSGEQYF. The rearrangement uses TRBV15 and TRBJ2-5; 7 nucleotides agree with TRBD1. Gene TRBJ2-7 matches the end of the DNA better, so the J call may be wrong. The CDR3 is made up of 14 amino acids. Germline CDR1 is LNHNV and CDR2 is YYDKDF (reference sequence).

V and J are TRBV10-3 and TRBJ2-7; no definite D call. CDR3 length: 16 amino acids. Germline V gives CDR1 ENHRY, CDR2 SYGVKD. V gave up 3 bases and J gave up 9 bases, with 24 bases separating them. As DNA, the CDR3 is TGTGCCATCAGTGAAAGTCTTGGTATAGGTGGCCAACGGCAGTACTTC. As protein: CAISESLGIGGQRQYF.

The chain combines TRBV15 with TRBJ1-6, with 9 bases lining up with TRBD1. CDR3 length equals 15 residues. With V trimmed by 2 bases and J by 7 bases, 3 bases remained unmatched. The germline CDR1 and CDR2 sequences are LNHNV and YYDKDF (reference sequence). CDR3 sequence: CATSRTGTGNSPLHF. The CDR3 bases are TGTGCCACCAGCAGAACCGGGACAGGGAATTCACCCCTCCACTTT.

This chain uses TRBV5-1 with TRBJ2-5; no clear D gene. This CDR3 contains 12 residues. The V end was cut by 8 bases, the J end by 0 bases, with 8 bases between. From germline, CDR1 is SGHRS and CDR2 YFSETQ. The CDR3 DNA reads TGCGCCAGTGCCTATTACCAAGAGACCCAGTACTTC. Translating it yields CASAYYQETQYF.

Worth noting for this clonotype: An end of the junction differs from the germline gene, which may be a read error. The rearrangement links TRBV4-1 to TRBJ2-3; no clear D gene. CDR3 length: 13 residues. The germline V gene encodes CDR1 MGHRA and CDR2 YSYEKL. The CDR3 DNA is TGTGCCAGCAGCCAAGCCGAGAGGGATACGCAGTATTTT. It yields the protein CASSQAERDTQYF.

This chain uses TRBV12-3 or TRBV12-4 with TRBJ2-5; a possible D gene is TRBD2 (5 bases). This CDR3 contains 13 residues. V was shortened by 8 bases and J by 4 bases, with 14 bases between the two germline ends. The CDR3 DNA reads as TGTGCCAGCTCCCAGTACGAGGGAGAGACCCAGTACTTC. Encoded protein: CASSQYEGETQYF.

This clonotype has only a few counts. The CDR3 loop is CASSARIPGANVLTF. The CDR3 DNA follows: TGTGCCAGCAGTGCCAGGATTCCTGGGGCCAACGTCCTGACTTTC. V usage is TRBV27 and J usage is TRBJ2-6; D call uncertain. The ends were cut back, 5 bases at V and 2 bases at J, with 10 bases in the middle. This CDR3 spans 15 amino acids. Germline V CDR1 and CDR2: MNHEY, SMNVEV (reference sequence).

Only a few counts were recorded for this clonotype. The rearrangement joins TRBV9 to TRBJ1-3; D is uncertain. V lost 3 bases and J 0 bases, leaving 10 bases between the germline ends. The germline gives CDR1 SGDLS, CDR2 YYNGEE. This CDR3 contains 15 residues. CDR3 bases: TGTGCCAGCAGCGCGTGGCGTTCCTCTGGAAACACCATATATTTT. The encoded protein is CASSAWRSSGNTIYF. Combining the CDR3 with reference TRBV9 and TRBJ1-3 gives the whole variable domain DSGVTQTPKHLITATGQRVTLRCSPRSGDLSVYWYQQSLDQGLQFLIQYYNGEERAKGNILERFSAQQFPDLHSELNLSSLELGDSALYFCASSAWRSSGNTIYFGEGSWLTVV.

This clonotype was counted many times. The chain has TRBV14 and TRBJ1-1; the D is unclear. Trimming removed 2 bases at V and 1 base at J, with 11 bases between. Germline CDR1 and CDR2: SGHDN and FVKESK. The CDR3 is 15 amino acids. The CDR3 loop is CASSQLGHTNTEAFF. Here the CDR3 DNA reads TGTGCCAGCAGCCAACTCGGGCATACGAACACTGAAGCTTTCTTT.

The V call is TRBV10-3, the J call TRBJ2-7; the D gene is possibly TRBD2 (6 bases). Looked up from germline, CDR1 is ENHRY and CDR2 is SYGVKD. With 10 bases removed from V and 7 bases from J, the gap between germline ends came to 23 bases. The CDR3 consists of 14 residues. The DNA for the CDR3 is TGTGCCAGCAGCGATGGCGGGGCCTTGAGGGAGCAGTACTTC. Amino acids: CASSDGGALREQYF.

The V call is TRBV18, the J call TRBJ1-2, with D unresolved. The V and J ends lost 0 bases and 0 bases respectively, with 8 bases between them. CDR1 and CDR2 from the germline V gene are KGHSH and LQKENI. The CDR3 loop spans 15 amino acids. DNA of the CDR3: TGTGCCAGCTCACCACCGTCAAGTTCTAACTATGGCTACACCTTC. Translation: CASSPPSSSNYGYTF.

The chain joins TRBV10-1 to TRBJ2-7; 9 positions match TRBD2. The germline CDR1 and CDR2 sequences are WNHNN and SYGVQD (reference sequence). The CDR3 is 16 residues long. Trimming cost V 3 bases and J 4 bases; bases outside gene matches: 10. The CDR3 nucleotides read TGCGCCAGCAGTGATATAGCGTCTAGCGGGAAGTACGAGCAGTACTTC. It is translated as CASSDIASSGKYEQYF.

This clonotype was seen only a few times. V usage is TRBV28 and J usage is TRBJ2-5; tentatively, D is TRBD1 (6 bases). Trimming cost V 3 bases and J 3 bases, with 14 bases left between them. This CDR3 comprises 15 residues. Germline lookup yields CDR1 MDHEN and CDR2 SYDVKM. The CDR3 region is CASSFDRSRKETQYF. In nucleotides, the CDR3 is TGTGCCAGCAGTTTCGACAGGTCGAGGAAAGAGACCCAGTACTTC. The entire variable domain, with the rest obtained from reference TRBV28 and TRBJ2-5, is as follows: DVKVTQSSRYLVKRTGEKVFLECVQDMDHENMFWYRQDPGLGLRLIYFSYDVKMKEKGDIPEGYSVSREKKERFSLILESASTNQTSMYLCASSFDRSRKETQYFGPGTRLLVL.